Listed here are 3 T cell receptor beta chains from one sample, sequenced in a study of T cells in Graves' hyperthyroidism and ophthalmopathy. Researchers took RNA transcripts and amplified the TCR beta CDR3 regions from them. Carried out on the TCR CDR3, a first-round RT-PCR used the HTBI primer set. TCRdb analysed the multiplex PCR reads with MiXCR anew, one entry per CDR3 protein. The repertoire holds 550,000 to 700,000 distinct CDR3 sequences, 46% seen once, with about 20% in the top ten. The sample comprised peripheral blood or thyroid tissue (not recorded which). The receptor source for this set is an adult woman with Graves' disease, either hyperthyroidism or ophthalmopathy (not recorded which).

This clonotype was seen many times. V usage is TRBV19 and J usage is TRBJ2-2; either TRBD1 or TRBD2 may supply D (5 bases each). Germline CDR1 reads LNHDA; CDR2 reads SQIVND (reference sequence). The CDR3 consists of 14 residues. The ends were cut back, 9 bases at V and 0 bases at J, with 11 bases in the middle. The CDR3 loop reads CASIGAANTGELFF. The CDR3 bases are TGTGCCAGCATCGGGGCAGCGAACACCGGGGAGCTGTTTTTT.

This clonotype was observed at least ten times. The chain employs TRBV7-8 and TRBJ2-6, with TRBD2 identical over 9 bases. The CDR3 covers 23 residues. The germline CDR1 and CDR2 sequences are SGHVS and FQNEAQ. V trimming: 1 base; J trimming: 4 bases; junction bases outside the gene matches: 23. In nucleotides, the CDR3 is TGTGCCAGCAGCTTAGTGAGGACTAGCGCCAATATCGCCCCAAACGGGGGGGCCAACGTCCTGACTTTC. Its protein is CASSLVRTSANIAPNGGANVLTF.

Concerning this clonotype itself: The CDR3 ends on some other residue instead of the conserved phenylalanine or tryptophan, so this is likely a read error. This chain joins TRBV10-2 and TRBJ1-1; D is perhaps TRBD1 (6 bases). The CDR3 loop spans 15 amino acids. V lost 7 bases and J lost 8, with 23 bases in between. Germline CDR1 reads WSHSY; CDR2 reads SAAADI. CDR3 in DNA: TGCGCCAGCATTAACGGACAGACTGAAGTAAGGGAAGCTTTCTCT. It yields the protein CASINGQTEVREAFS.